Listed below are T cell receptor beta chains from one sample, sequenced in a study of blood T cell repertoires in COVID-19. TCRdb's table, derived via immunoSEQ multiplex PCR, lists solely in-frame clones and lacks some. The table records some 150,000 clones, about 86% of them present only once. The sample was peripheral blood. The receptors were gathered from a woman in her sixties with COVID-19, enrolled during active disease. The CDR3 runs from the conserved cysteine through the conserved F or W. Fields, in order: clone size, D gene, V gene, J gene, CDR3 DNA, CDR3 protein. A D gene is named only where the DNA matches it firmly. Clone size appears in some rows only: once, few, many, or a class for an expanded clone.

NA	TRBD2	TRBV27	TRBJ2-1	TGTGCCAGCAGTCGGTTCGGGACTAGCGGGATGTACAATGAGCAGTTCTTC	CASSRFGTSGMYNEQFF
few	TRBD1	TRBV4-3	TRBJ2-7	TGCGCCAGCAGCCAATCCCGGGACAGGGGCTACGAGCAGTACTTC	CASSQSRDRGYEQYF
NA	TRBD1	TRBV24-1	TRBJ2-3	TGTGCCACCACCCAGGGGGCCATAGATACGCAGTATTTT	CATTQGAIDTQYF
NA	TRBD2	TRBV11-3	TRBJ2-7	TGTGCCAGCAGCTTAGGGACTAGCGGGATCTACGAGCAGTACTTC	CASSLGTSGIYEQYF
NA	TRBD2	TRBV25-1	TRBJ2-3	TGTGCCAGCAGTGAAGAAGAAAAAGCGGGGGTTTCAGATACGCAGTATTTT	CASSEEEKAGVSDTQYF
NA	NA	TRBV27	TRBJ1-1	TGTGCCAGCAGTTTACTGGGCTTGAACACTGAAGCTTTCTTT	CASSLLGLNTEAFF
NA	NA	TRBV6-5	TRBJ2-5	TGTGCCAGCAGTTACTGGACAGAACAAGAGACCCAGTACTTC	CASSYWTEQETQYF
NA	NA	TRBV28	TRBJ1-1	TGTGCCAGCAGTTTAAGTGGCATGGGGGGGACAGCTTTCTTT	CASSLSGMGGTAFF
NA	TRBD1	TRBV2	TRBJ2-7	TGTGCCAGCAAAACTCCGGGACAGGGGGCGTACGAGCAGTACTTC	CASKTPGQGAYEQYF
NA	TRBD1	TRBV12-5	TRBJ2-5	TGTGCTAGTGGTGTGCTAACAGGGGTATCGGAGACCCAGTACTTC	CASGVLTGVSETQYF
NA	TRBD2	TRBV7-9	TRBJ2-5	TGTGCCAGCATCGCGGGGGGGGAGACCCAGTACTTC	CASIAGGETQYF
NA	NA	TRBV7-2	TRBJ1-2	TGTGCCAGCAGCTCCCGTTCGCGGGTGACTAACTATGGCTACACCTTC	CASSSRSRVTNYGYTF
NA	TRBD1	TRBV12-5	TRBJ2-4	TGTGCTAGTGGTTTGCTCCGGGACAGGGGGCAGTGGGCCAAAAACATTCAGTACTTC	CASGLLRDRGQWAKNIQYF
NA	NA	TRBV10-3	TRBJ2-7	TGTGCCATCAGTGAATCTAGGGGGGGGGCCGAGCAGTACTTC	CAISESRGGAEQYF
NA	NA	TRBV9	TRBJ1-1	TGTGCCAGCAGCGTAGGATCAGGGCTCGCGAACACTGAAGCTTTCTTT	CASSVGSGLANTEAFF
NA	NA	TRBV2	TRBJ2-1	TGTGCCAGCAGTGGACGGGGTGAGCAGTTCTTC	CASSGRGEQFF
NA	NA	TRBV7-2	TRBJ1-6	TGTGCCAGCAGCAGAGACAGTAATTCACCCCTCCACTTT	CASSRDSNSPLHF
NA	NA	TRBV27	TRBJ2-1	TGTGCCAGCAGTTTACGGAGTAGGAATGAGCAGTTCTTC	CASSLRSRNEQFF
NA	NA	TRBV6-6	TRBJ1-6	TGTGCCAGCAGTTACTCGAAGGACAGAGATCCACCCCTCCACTTT	CASSYSKDRDPPLHF
NA	NA	TRBV12-5	TRBJ2-1	TGTGCTAGTGCCCCTATGGGGGGGGCCTCCTACAATGAGCAGTTCTTC	CASAPMGGASYNEQFF
NA	NA	TRBV7-9	TRBJ1-2	TGTGCCAGCAGCTTAGCCCCCAGGCAGACGATCGGCTACACCTTC	CASSLAPRQTIGYTF
few	TRBD1	TRBV12-3/TRBV12-4	TRBJ1-2	TGTGCCAGCAGTTTAAGGACAGGGACGGGCTACACCTTC	CASSLRTGTGYTF
NA	NA	TRBV7-2	TRBJ2-1	TGTGCCAGCAGCTTAGAGCAGGGTACGATCAATGAGCAGTTCTTC	CASSLEQGTINEQFF
few	NA	TRBV5-6	TRBJ2-1	TGTGCCACCAGCGAGTGGGGACACAACTACAATGAGCAGTTCTTC	CATSEWGHNYNEQFF
NA	TRBD1	TRBV9	TRBJ1-6	TGTGCCAGCAGCTCGTGGACAGGGAGCAATTCACCCCTCCACTTT	CASSSWTGSNSPLHF
NA	TRBD2	TRBV6-5	TRBJ2-5	TGTGCCAGCAGTAGTAGCGGGGGTCAAGAGACCCAGTACTTC	CASSSSGGQETQYF
NA	TRBD2	TRBV6-4	TRBJ2-3	TGTGCCAGCAGTTCCGGGACTACCACAGATACGCAGTATTTT	CASSSGTTTDTQYF
NA	NA	TRBV1	TRBJ2-1	TGCACCAGCAGCCAAGAACCACTAGCGGGCTACAATGAGCAGTTCTTC	CTSSQEPLAGYNEQFF
NA	NA	TRBV28	TRBJ1-1	TGTGCCAGCATCTCCCTGAACACTGAAGCTTTCTTT	CASISLNTEAFF
NA	TRBD1	TRBV4-2	TRBJ1-4	TGTGCCAGCAGCCAAGAAACGAGGGGGCCAACTAATGAAAAACTGTTTTTT	CASSQETRGPTNEKLFF
NA	TRBD2	TRBV19	TRBJ2-7	TGTGCCAGTAGTGTCGGGAGGGCGGGGGAGCAGTACTTC	CASSVGRAGEQYF